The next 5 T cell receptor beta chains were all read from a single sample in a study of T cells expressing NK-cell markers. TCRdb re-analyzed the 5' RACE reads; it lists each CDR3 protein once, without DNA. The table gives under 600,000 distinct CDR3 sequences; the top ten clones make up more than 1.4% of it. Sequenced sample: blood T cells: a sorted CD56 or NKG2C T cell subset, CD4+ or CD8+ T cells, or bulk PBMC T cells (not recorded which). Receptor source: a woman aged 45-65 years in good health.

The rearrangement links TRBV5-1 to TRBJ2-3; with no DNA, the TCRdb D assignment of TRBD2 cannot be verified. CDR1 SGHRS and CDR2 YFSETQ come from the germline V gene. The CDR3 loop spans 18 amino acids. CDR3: CASSLGLAALRDPDTQYF.

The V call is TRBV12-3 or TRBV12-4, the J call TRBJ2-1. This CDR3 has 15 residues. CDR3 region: CASSLDRGSYNEQFF.

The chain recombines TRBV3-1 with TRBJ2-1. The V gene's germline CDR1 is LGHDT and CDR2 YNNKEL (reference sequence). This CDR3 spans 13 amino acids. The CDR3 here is CASSQVLGQEQFF.

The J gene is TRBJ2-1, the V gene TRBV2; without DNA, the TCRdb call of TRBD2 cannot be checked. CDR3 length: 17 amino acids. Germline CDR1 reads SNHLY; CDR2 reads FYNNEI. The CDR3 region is CASKQLATRLHYNEQFF.

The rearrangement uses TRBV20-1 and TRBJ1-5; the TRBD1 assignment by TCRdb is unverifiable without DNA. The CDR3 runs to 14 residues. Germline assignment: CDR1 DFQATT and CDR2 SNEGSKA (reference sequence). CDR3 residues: CSAGGRDSPWPQHF.